This TCR beta chain was observed in a study of regulatory T cells in long-lasting Graves disease. J was trimmed by 8 bases and V by 0 bases; bases with no gene match: 8. CDR1 and CDR2 from the germline V gene are DFQATT and SNEGSKA (reference sequence). The CDR3 length is 14 residues. This sample's time point: newly diagnosed GD, antithyroid drugs for less than 3 months. RNA isolated from PBMCs was used to make the TCR library. Blood from the periphery, approximately 8.6 milliliters in all, was drawn into EDTA tubes. This clonotype was seen at least ten times. To make TCR beta libraries, researchers used iRepertoire HTBI primers and Arm-PCR of CDR3 regions. TCRdb re-called the multiplex PCR reads with MiXCR, one entry per CDR3 protein. The table includes 510,000 or so distinct CDR3 sequences, 9.5% to 15% detected once. A further study also used this sample, focusing on T cells in Graves' hyperthyroidism and ophthalmopathy. Per that study: Patients having uncontrolled infection, another autoimmune disease, pregnancy or lactation were not included. First-round RT-PCR of the TCR CDR3 relied on the HTBI primer set.

The clonotype originates from a woman aged 30 to 39 with Graves disease. Here the sequenced sample was peripheral blood mononuclear cells (PBMCs), taken at new diagnosis, from a patient treated with antithyroid drugs. V usage is TRBV20-1 and J usage is TRBJ1-1; TRBD1 agrees at 8 bases. This chain's CDR3 is CSARDPRGRVEAFF. As DNA, the CDR3 is TGCAGTGCTAGAGATCCCAGGGGGCGCGTCGAAGCTTTCTTT.